The 6 T cell receptor beta chains given below trace back to one sample, sequenced in a study of cytomegalovirus exposure and HLA in healthy donors. PCR used 60 Vbeta primers and 13 Jbeta primers. The table came from immunoSEQ multiplex PCR; TCRdb's copy has only in-frame clones and leaves some out. The sample lists some 190,000 clones; about four fifths were seen once. Sequencing input: PBMCs. The source of these receptors is a man aged 18 to 30 in good health and CMV-seronegative.

V is TRBV5-8 and J is TRBJ1-2; no clear D. This CDR3 comprises 15 residues. Germline CDR1 reads SGHTS; CDR2 reads YDEGEE. The V gene lost 4 bases and the J gene lost 4 bases, with 17 bases spanning the gap. The CDR3 is CASSPIYRDGYGYTF. In DNA form, the CDR3 reads TGTGCCAGCAGCCCGATTTACAGAGATGGCTATGGCTACACCTTC. Using reference TRBV5-8 and TRBJ1-2 for the parts outside the CDR3, the full variable domain is EAGVTQSPTHLIKTRGQQATLRCSPISGHTSVYWYQQALGLGLQFLLWYDEGEERNRGNFPPRFSGRQFPNYSSELNVNALELEDSALYLCASSPIYRDGYGYTFGSGTRLTVV.

The chain couples TRBV19 to TRBJ2-5; TRBD2 matches at 9 bases. The CDR3 is 17 amino acids. Germline V lookup: CDR1 LNHDA, CDR2 SQIVND (reference sequence). J lost 0 bases, V lost 9 bases, and 14 bases had no gene match. The CDR3 DNA follows: TGTGCCAGAGACGTAGCGGGAGAGAGGGCGTACCAAGAGACCCAGTACTTC. It is translated as CARDVAGERAYQETQYF.

The rearrangement links TRBV6-1 to TRBJ2-2; 9 nucleotides line up with TRBD2. Looked up from germline, CDR1 is MNHNS and CDR2 is SASEGT. The CDR3 covers 18 residues. The J segment lost 7 bases and the V segment lost 0 bases, leaving 12 bases of the junction unmatched. CDR3 sequence reads: CASSEALGGSGSNGELFF. As DNA, the CDR3 is TGTGCCAGCAGTGAAGCGCTTGGGGGTAGCGGGAGTAACGGGGAGCTGTTTTTT.

This chain uses TRBV7-9 with TRBJ1-1; 8 nucleotides line up with TRBD1. V was clipped by 2 bases and J by 10 bases; unmatched bases: 12. From germline, CDR1 is SEHNR and CDR2 FQNEAQ (reference sequence). This CDR3 contains 15 residues. The DNA of the CDR3 is TGTGCCAGCAGCTTACCCCTGACAGGGGAGAAAGCAGCTTTCTTT. Amino acids: CASSLPLTGEKAAFF.

The chain carries TRBV29-1 and TRBJ2-5; TRBD2 agrees at 8 bases. This CDR3 contains 14 residues. Germline V gene sequence: CDR1 SQVTM, CDR2 ANQGSEA. After removal of 6 bases from V and 5 bases from J, the junction contained 11 bases not matched to a gene. CDR3 bases: TGCAGCGTGGCACCTAGCGGGTTGGGGGAGACCCAGTACTTC. Translating it yields CSVAPSGLGETQYF.

The rearrangement joins TRBV18 to TRBJ2-3, with 7 nucleotides matching TRBD1. The CDR3 runs to 18 residues. The germline V gene encodes CDR1 KGHSH and CDR2 LQKENI. Trimming at V came to 6 bases and at J to 4 bases, leaving 19 bases not matched to a gene. The DNA for the CDR3 is TGTGCCAGCTCGCTAAAACGTAGGGGGCATATCGGCGCAGATACGCAGTATTTT. Amino acid sequence: CASSLKRRGHIGADTQYF.